The 16 T cell receptor beta chains below were found in one sample sequenced in a study of monozygotic twins with inflammatory bowel disease. TCRdb reprocessed the 5' RACE reads and stores each CDR3 protein as one record, lacking DNA. The sample table includes approximately 85,000 distinct CDR3 sequences. Sequencing was done on a sample of blood. All receptors derive from a human donor with ulcerative colitis or Crohn's disease, or a healthy co-twin of an affected twin (not recorded which).

The V gene is TRBV29-1, the J gene TRBJ2-7; as DNA is missing, the TRBD2 call by TCRdb cannot be tested. The CDR3 has 16 residues. The V gene's germline CDR1 is SQVTM and CDR2 ANQGSEA. CDR3 region: CSVEFSRIIGSYEQYF.

The rearrangement links TRBV12-5 to TRBJ2-1; TCRdb designates TRBD2, a call that cannot be tested without DNA. The CDR3 totals 17 residues. The germline V gene has CDR1 LGHNT and CDR2 FRNRAP. The CDR3 sequence is CASGLGLSSGGLGEQFF.

The V and J genes are TRBV29-1 and TRBJ1-1; TCRdb's D gene call, TRBD1, goes unchecked for lack of DNA. The germline V gene has CDR1 SQVTM and CDR2 ANQGSEA. The CDR3 is 12 residues long. The CDR3 loop reads CSGGTGDTEAFF.

The J gene is TRBJ1-3, the V gene TRBV7-2; the D call from TCRdb, TRBD1, cannot be confirmed without DNA. Germline V lookup: CDR1 SGHTA, CDR2 FQGNSA. The CDR3 has 16 amino acids. CDR3 residues: CASSRLGGGSGNTIYF.

The J gene is TRBJ1-2, the V gene TRBV5-4; TCRdb returns TRBD1, unconfirmable since there is no DNA. Germline loops: CDR1 SGHNT, CDR2 YYREEE (reference sequence). The CDR3 sequence is 15 residues long. The CDR3 sequence is CASSLVGGEGYGYTF. The full variable domain, rest sourced from reference TRBV5-4 and TRBJ1-2, is ETGVTQSPTHLIKTRGQQVTLRCSSQSGHNTVSWYQQALGQGPQFIFQYYREEENGRGNFPPRFSGLQFPNYSSELNVNALELDDSALYLCASSLVGGEGYGYTFGSGTRLTVV.

The chain combines TRBV5-1 with TRBJ1-2. CDR1 and CDR2 (germline): SGHRS, YFSETQ. CDR3 size: 15 residues. The chain's CDR3 is CASSPGGEYVFGYTF.

V usage is TRBV4-1 and J usage is TRBJ1-5; lacking DNA, the TRBD1 call made by TCRdb goes unchecked. Germline lookup yields CDR1 MGHRA and CDR2 YSYEKL. The CDR3 spans 15 residues. CDR3 loop: CASSLFWQGGQPQHF.

This chain links TRBV18 with TRBJ1-6. The germline CDR1 and CDR2 sequences are KGHSH and LQKENI. This CDR3 spans 14 amino acids. CDR3 protein: CASSPLAGRSPLHF. Together with reference TRBV18 and TRBJ1-6, the CDR3 gives the full variable domain: NAGVMQNPRHLVRRRGQEARLRCSPMKGHSHVYWYRQLPEEGLKFMVYLQKENIIDESGMPKERFSAEFPKEGPSILRIQQVVRGDSAAYFCASSPLAGRSPLHFGNGTRLTVT.

The chain carries TRBV7-9 and TRBJ1-2; TCRdb reports TRBD1, a call that lacks DNA to check it against. CDR1 is SEHNR and CDR2 is FQNEAQ in the germline V gene (reference sequence). The CDR3 is made up of 15 amino acids. The CDR3 reads CASSLTRQGVYGYTF.

CDR3 amino acids: CAISKSQGGSYNSPLHF. The chain recombines TRBV10-3 with TRBJ1-6; without DNA, the TCRdb call of TRBD1 cannot be checked. This CDR3 region has 17 residues. Germline V gene lookup returns CDR1 ENHRY and CDR2 SYGVKD.

This chain uses TRBV5-4 with TRBJ2-7; TCRdb returns TRBD1, unconfirmable since there is no DNA. The CDR3 contains 14 residues. The V gene's germline CDR1 is SGHNT and CDR2 YYREEE (reference sequence). CDR3 protein: CASNIGGSSHEQYF.

The chain combines TRBV29-1 with TRBJ2-2. The CDR3 length is 11 residues. Germline V lookup: CDR1 SQVTM, CDR2 ANQGSEA. CDR3 sequence: CSVEDRRELFF.

The chain employs TRBV2 and TRBJ2-3; the D call of TRBD1 rests on TCRdb alone, since no DNA is present to check it. Germline V gene sequence: CDR1 SNHLY, CDR2 FYNNEI. CDR3 length equals 16 residues. CDR3: CASSERGRLSTDTQYF.

The chain combines TRBV20-1 with TRBJ1-6. CDR1 and CDR2 from the germline V gene are DFQATT and SNEGSKA (reference sequence). There are 12 residues in the CDR3. The CDR3 loop reads CSARDGNSPLHF.

The chain recombines TRBV5-1 with TRBJ2-3. The CDR3 totals 14 residues. Germline V lookup: CDR1 SGHRS, CDR2 YFSETQ. The CDR3 loop reads CASSLWGKTDTQYF.

The chain joins TRBV5-1 to TRBJ2-1; checking the TCRdb D call of TRBD1 is not possible without DNA. This CDR3 spans 14 amino acids. The germline CDR1 and CDR2 sequences are SGHRS and YFSETQ. CDR3 residues: CASSTLTGGGEQFF.